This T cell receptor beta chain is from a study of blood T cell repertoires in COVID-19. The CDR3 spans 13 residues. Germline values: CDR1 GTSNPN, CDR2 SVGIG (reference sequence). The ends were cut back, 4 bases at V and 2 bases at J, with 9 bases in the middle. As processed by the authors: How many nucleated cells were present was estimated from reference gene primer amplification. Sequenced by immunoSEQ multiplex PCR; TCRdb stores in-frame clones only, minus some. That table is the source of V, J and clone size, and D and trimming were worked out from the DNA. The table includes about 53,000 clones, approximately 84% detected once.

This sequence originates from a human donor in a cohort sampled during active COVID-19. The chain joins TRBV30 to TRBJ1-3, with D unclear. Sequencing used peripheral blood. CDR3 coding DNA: TGTGCCTGGAACCTGAACACTGGAAACACCATATATTTT. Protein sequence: CAWNLNTGNTIYF.